One sample yielded the 24 T cell receptor beta chains listed below, sequenced in a study of T cell responses to AZD1222 COVID-19 vaccine. TCRdb's copy holds only in-frame clones and misses some; the assay was immunoSEQ multiplex PCR. This sample yields about 97,000 clones, of which roughly 84% are seen a single time; about 15% belongs to the top ten. The sample was peripheral blood, taken on day 0 of AZD1222 vaccination. These receptors were collected from an adult in good health.

The chain links TRBV14 to TRBJ1-3; D uncertain. V gave up 0 bases and J gave up 4 bases, with 13 bases separating them. The CDR3 contains 16 residues. Germline-derived CDR1 and CDR2 are SGHDN and FVKESK. The CDR3, as DNA: TGTGCCAGCAGCCAAGATCGTGGAGTTAGCGGAAACACCATATATTTT. Residues: CASSQDRGVSGNTIYF.

This clone has just one count. The chain has TRBV18 and TRBJ2-1; 11 bases agree with TRBD2. This CDR3 has 16 residues. J gave up 3 bases and V 3 bases, and 4 bases lay outside the gene matches. The V gene's germline CDR1 is KGHSH and CDR2 LQKENI. The CDR3 loop is CASSPPGLADYNEQFF. CDR3 coding DNA: TGTGCCAGCTCACCGCCGGGACTAGCGGACTACAATGAGCAGTTCTTC.

Only one count was recorded for this clone. The CDR3 DNA is TGTGCCAGTAGTTTCGGGAGTTTAACAGATACGCAGTATTTT. Translating it yields CASSFGSLTDTQYF. The rearrangement joins TRBV19 to TRBJ2-3; D possibly corresponds to TRBD2 (6 bases). From germline, CDR1 is LNHDA and CDR2 SQIVND (reference sequence). V gave up 5 bases and J gave up 3 bases, with 12 bases separating them. The CDR3 contains 14 residues.

V and J are TRBV13 and TRBJ1-1, with TRBD1 matching 8 bases. This CDR3 is built from 13 residues. The V segment lost 5 bases and the J segment 12 bases; nucleotides outside the gene matches: 11. Germline CDR1 PRHDT, CDR2 FYEKMQ (reference sequence). CDR3 loop: CASSIRDRSSTFF. CDR3 nucleotide sequence: TGTGCCAGCAGCATCCGGGACAGGAGTTCAACTTTCTTT.

The chain links TRBV7-9 to TRBJ2-5; D is uncertain. Germline values: CDR1 SEHNR, CDR2 FQNEAQ (reference sequence). The CDR3 length is 11 residues. V dropped 5 bases and J dropped 2 bases, with 3 bases sitting between them. In nucleotides, the CDR3 is TGTGCCAGCAGCCCTCAAGAGACCCAGTACTTC. Protein: CASSPQETQYF.

This chain links TRBV27 with TRBJ2-6; D may be TRBD1 (5 bases). This CDR3 has 17 residues. The germline V and J ends were trimmed by 3 bases and 0 bases, with 12 bases remaining between them. Germline V gene data show CDR1 as MNHEY and CDR2 as SMNVEV (reference sequence). The CDR3 reads CASSLGFRASGANVLTF. CDR3 in DNA: TGTGCCAGCAGTTTGGGTTTCAGGGCCTCTGGGGCCAACGTCCTGACTTTC.

V is TRBV2 and J is TRBJ2-7; maybe TRBD2 (7 bases). CDR3 length equals 14 residues. Germline V lookup: CDR1 SNHLY, CDR2 FYNNEI. The V gene lost 7 bases and the J gene lost 6 bases, with 19 bases spanning the gap. The CDR3 spells CASTPRGRDSEQYF. The CDR3 region has the DNA TGTGCCAGCACCCCGCGGGGGCGGGACTCCGAGCAGTACTTC.

V and J are TRBV9 and TRBJ1-1; the D is unclear. The CDR3 consists of 13 residues. From germline, CDR1 is SGDLS and CDR2 YYNGEE. Trimming left V 1 base short and J 3 bases short, with 7 bases between. CDR3 protein: CASSVFDYTEAFF. DNA for the CDR3: TGTGCCAGCAGCGTATTCGACTACACTGAAGCTTTCTTT.

The chain couples TRBV5-1 to TRBJ1-2; possible D gene TRBD1, 5 bases. The CDR3 is 13 amino acids. With 3 bases removed from V and 4 bases from J, the gap between germline ends came to 10 bases. The V gene's germline CDR1 is SGHRS and CDR2 YFSETQ. The CDR3 sequence: CASSSGGGYGYTF. CDR3 in DNA: TGCGCCAGCAGCTCCGGGGGGGGCTATGGCTACACCTTC.

V is TRBV5-4 and J is TRBJ2-1, with a possible D match to TRBD1 (6 bases). With 3 bases removed from V and 2 bases from J, the gap between germline ends came to 12 bases. Per germline, CDR1 SGHNT and CDR2 YYREEE (reference sequence). The CDR3 is made up of 15 amino acids. The CDR3 reads CASSSDRLTYNEQFF. The CDR3 DNA is TGTGCCAGCAGCTCCGACAGGTTAACCTACAATGAGCAGTTCTTC.

V and J are TRBV6-5 and TRBJ2-7; D not resolved. Trimming shortened V by 0 bases and J by 1 base, and 7 bases separated the two germline ends. CDR1 is MNHEY and CDR2 is SVGAGI in the germline V gene. This CDR3 is 14 amino acids long. The CDR3 sequence: CASSYSRQSYEQYF. In DNA form, the CDR3 reads TGTGCCAGCAGTTACTCTAGGCAGTCCTACGAGCAGTACTTC.

The V call is TRBV28, the J call TRBJ2-1; tentative D call: TRBD2 (6 bases). Trimming removed 2 bases from V and 6 bases from J, with 14 bases in between. The CDR3 runs 15 residues. Germline assignment: CDR1 MDHEN and CDR2 SYDVKM. DNA for the CDR3: TGTGCCAGCAGTTTAGGGACTTCTTGGTCCAATGAGCAGTTCTTC. This codes for CASSLGTSWSNEQFF. Combining the CDR3 with reference TRBV28 and TRBJ2-1 gives the whole variable domain DVKVTQSSRYLVKRTGEKVFLECVQDMDHENMFWYRQDPGLGLRLIYFSYDVKMKEKGDIPEGYSVSREKKERFSLILESASTNQTSMYLCASSLGTSWSNEQFFGPGTRLTVL.

V gene TRBV27 combines with J gene TRBJ1-6, with D tentatively TRBD1 (5 bases). Trimming stripped 6 bases from V and 0 bases from J, with 18 bases between. The CDR3 totals 18 residues. Germline lookup yields CDR1 MNHEY and CDR2 SMNVEV (reference sequence). CDR3 DNA sequence: TGTGCCAGCAGCCCCACAGGCGGGGACTTCTCCTATAATTCACCCCTCCACTTT. It yields the protein CASSPTGGDFSYNSPLHF.

The J gene is TRBJ2-4, the V gene TRBV5-1, with 9 positions matching TRBD1. The V segment lost 5 bases and the J segment 6 bases; nucleotides outside the gene matches: 12. This CDR3 spans 16 amino acids. Per the germline V gene, CDR1 is SGHRS and CDR2 is YFSETQ. This chain's CDR3 is CASRGTDRGNTNIQYF. The CDR3 nucleotides read TGCGCCAGCAGGGGGACGGACAGGGGAAATACAAACATTCAGTACTTC.

The chain links TRBV10-3 to TRBJ1-1; D gene unclear. This CDR3 is built from 14 residues. In germline, CDR1 is ENHRY, CDR2 SYGVKD. Between the trimmed V and J ends, which lost 6 bases and 2 bases, there was a span of 13 bases. CDR3 sequence: CAISLAVGNTEAFF. In nucleotides, the CDR3 is TGTGCCATCAGCCTCGCCGTTGGTAACACTGAAGCTTTCTTT.

The chain joins TRBV6-5 to TRBJ2-7; 7 nucleotides align to TRBD1. V trimming: 6 bases; J trimming: 5 bases; junction bases outside the gene matches: 7. The germline V gene encodes CDR1 MNHEY and CDR2 SVGAGI. The CDR3 extends over 13 amino acids. CDR3 DNA: TGTGCCAGCAGCAAAATCGGACAGGACGAGCAGTACTTC. This translates into CASSKIGQDEQYF.

The rearrangement links TRBV6-1 to TRBJ2-5, with TRBD1 as a possible D gene (5 bases). The CDR3 is made up of 16 amino acids. V lost 0 bases and J 2 bases, leaving 13 bases between the germline ends. Germline V gene lookup returns CDR1 MNHNS and CDR2 SASEGT. CDR3 region: CASSEAWGRTQETQYF. CDR3 nucleotides: TGTGCCAGCAGTGAAGCCTGGGGCAGGACACAAGAGACCCAGTACTTC.

The sample holds one count of this clone. The rearrangement links TRBV19 to TRBJ1-4; D gene ambiguous. Germline V gene data show CDR1 as LNHDA and CDR2 as SQIVND (reference sequence). The germline V and J ends were trimmed by 4 bases and 4 bases, with 16 bases remaining between them. The CDR3 has 16 residues. The CDR3 is CASSRRTTLSNEKLFF. Here the CDR3 DNA reads TGTGCCAGTAGTAGACGCACGACCCTGAGTAATGAAAAACTGTTTTTT. Variable domain in full (rest from reference TRBV19 and TRBJ1-4): DGGITQSPKYLFRKEGQNVTLSCEQNLNHDAMYWYRQDPGQGLRLIYYSQIVNDFQKGDIAEGYSVSREKKESFPLTVTSAQKNPTAFYLCASSRRTTLSNEKLFFGSGTQLSVL.

This chain connects TRBV6-5 to TRBJ1-2; TRBD1 agrees at 7 bases. This CDR3 is 15 amino acids long. Germline V gene data show CDR1 as MNHEY and CDR2 as SVGAGI. V was pared by 4 bases and J by 6 bases, with 11 bases of the junction left unmatched. CDR3 DNA: TGTGCCAGCAGTTCACAGGGGCACCCGTCAGATGGCTACACCTTC. It translates to CASSSQGHPSDGYTF.

The chain joins TRBV6-5 to TRBJ1-1; D is possibly TRBD1 (5 bases). CDR1 and CDR2 from the germline V gene are MNHEY and SVGAGI. This CDR3 contains 13 residues. Trimming removed 4 bases at V and 10 bases at J, with 16 bases between. The CDR3 region has the DNA TGTGCCAGCAGTTCCGTCGGGGCTAGGCGAGCTTTCTTT. This encodes CASSSVGARRAFF.

This chain connects TRBV6-5 to TRBJ2-7, with D perhaps matching TRBD1 or TRBD2 (6 bases each). V was shortened by 0 bases and J by 6 bases, with 12 bases between the two germline ends. There are 14 residues in the CDR3. The germline gives CDR1 MNHEY, CDR2 SVGAGI. The chain's CDR3 is CASSYSPEGGEQYF. The CDR3 DNA reads as TGTGCCAGCAGTTACTCCCCCGAGGGGGGCGAGCAGTACTTC.

The gene calls are TRBV6-2 or TRBV6-3 and TRBJ1-6; D is uncertain. Germline V gene sequence: CDR1 MNHEY, CDR2 SVGEGT. Trimming pared 5 bases from V and 11 bases from J, leaving 22 bases between. There are 16 residues in the CDR3. This chain's CDR3 is CASSTDQAPVAPPLHF. Here the CDR3 DNA reads TGTGCCAGCAGTACTGATCAGGCCCCGGTCGCCCCACCCCTCCACTTT.

The J gene is TRBJ1-2, the V gene TRBV4-3; D uncertain. Germline V CDR1 and CDR2: LGHNA, YSLEER. With 0 bases removed from V and 5 bases from J, the gap between germline ends came to 13 bases. The CDR3 consists of 15 residues. This CDR3 reads CASSQDITAQYGYTF. The DNA for the CDR3 is TGCGCCAGCAGCCAAGATATAACAGCCCAATATGGCTACACCTTC.

J is TRBJ1-2 and V is TRBV19; D perhaps matches TRBD1 (6 bases). The germline V gene encodes CDR1 LNHDA and CDR2 SQIVND (reference sequence). CDR3 length: 15 residues. V gave up 3 bases and J gave up 4 bases, with 15 bases separating them. CDR3 sequence (DNA): TGTGCCAGTAGTATTTATCCTGGGGACACCTATGGCTACACCTTC. Its translation is CASSIYPGDTYGYTF.